Here is one T cell receptor (beta chain) with its context. Reverse transcription of 0.5 to 1 ug RNA was performed with random hexamers. Amplification of TCR beta CDR3 was carried out by immunoSEQ multiplex PCR, which covered 54 Vbeta and 13 Jbeta segments. From the immunoSEQ multiplex PCR reads, TCRdb called clonotypes with MiXCR, one entry per CDR3 protein. The repertoire consists of roughly 140,000 distinct CDR3 sequences, with around 95% occurring once and the leading ten covering 0.15%. The data were taken from a study of CD8 T cells in Susac syndrome. V dropped 0 bases and J dropped 11 bases, with 8 bases sitting between them. From germline, CDR1 is MNHEY and CDR2 SMNVEV (reference sequence). This CDR3 is 13 amino acids long. The CD8+ and CD4+ T cells were negatively isolated, with the TEMRA cells enriched by FACS.

This sequence joins TRBV27 and TRBJ1-6; D unresolved. The sample taken for sequencing was CD8+ T cells from PBMCs. The receptor was derived from a human donor with multiple sclerosis. CDR3 protein: CASSLSVKTPLHF. The CDR3 DNA reads TGTGCCAGCAGTTTATCCGTTAAGACACCCCTCCACTTT.